One sample yielded the 25 T cell receptor beta chains listed below, sequenced in a study of response to subunit inactivated influenza vaccine. TCRdb re-called the RT-PCR reads through MiXCR, storing one row per CDR3 protein. This sample has around 480,000 distinct CDR3 sequences; 15% to 20% occur once, and the top ten carry 3%. This sample comprised CD4+ T cells sorted from PBMCs, obtained less than 30 months after vaccination. These receptor sequences come from a man between 50 and 69 years old who received an inactivated influenza vaccine.

The rearrangement links TRBV20-1 to TRBJ1-5; perhaps TRBD1 as D (6 bases). This CDR3 is 15 amino acids long. Germline V lookup: CDR1 DFQATT, CDR2 SNEGSKA (reference sequence). V gave up 5 bases and J gave up 2 bases, with 16 bases separating them. The CDR3 nucleotides read TGCAGTGCTGAAACAGGGAGATTGGGCAATCAGCCCCAGCATTTT. Translation gives CSAETGRLGNQPQHF.

This chain uses TRBV4-1 with TRBJ2-7; 8 bases match TRBD1. The length of the CDR3 is 15 residues. The trim removed 5 bases at V and 2 bases at J, leaving 8 bases unmatched. Germline V gene sequence: CDR1 MGHRA, CDR2 YSYEKL. CDR3 residues: CASSVPGQATYEQYF. The CDR3 region has the DNA TGCGCCAGCAGCGTTCCGGGACAGGCTACCTACGAGCAGTACTTC.

This clonotype was seen a handful of times. CDR3 sequence (DNA): TGTGCCAGCAGCCTTCTAGCGGGATTTGAGACCCAGTACTTC. This sequence encodes CASSLLAGFETQYF. The chain links TRBV28 to TRBJ2-5, with TRBD2 matching 9 bases. Trimming took 6 bases from V and 5 from J; bases not matched to a gene: 7. The CDR3 has 14 residues. In germline, CDR1 is MDHEN, CDR2 SYDVKM.

This clonotype was observed at least ten times. The chain is built from TRBV5-1 and TRBJ2-7, with D perhaps TRBD2 (5 bases). The CDR3 spans 17 residues. Germline V CDR1 and CDR2: SGHRS, YFSETQ. With 8 bases removed from V and 5 bases from J, the gap between germline ends came to 29 bases. The CDR3 protein is CASRPGSYLRNVDEQYF. As DNA, the CDR3 is TGCGCCAGTAGGCCGGGATCTTACCTGCGGAATGTGGACGAGCAGTACTTC.

V is TRBV20-1 and J is TRBJ2-3; 10 bases are a match to TRBD2. This CDR3 region has 15 residues. The V gene end was trimmed by 1 base and the J gene end by 4 bases; junction bases not matched to a gene: 5. Germline lookup yields CDR1 DFQATT and CDR2 SNEGSKA (reference sequence). CDR3 coding DNA: TGCAGTGCTAGAGGTCTAGCGGGAGTTGCAGATACGCAGTATTTT. This sequence encodes CSARGLAGVADTQYF.

The gene calls are TRBV20-1 and TRBJ1-1, with 7 bases lining up with TRBD1. The ends lost 1 base at V and 5 bases at J; junction bases unmatched: 10. Looked up from germline, CDR1 is DFQATT and CDR2 is SNEGSKA (reference sequence). The CDR3 is made up of 15 amino acids. CDR3 DNA sequence: TGCAGTGCTAGAGCAAACGGACAGGTGGTGACTGAAGCTTTCTTT. As protein: CSARANGQVVTEAFF.

In this sample, this clonotype turned up a few times. J is TRBJ2-6 and V is TRBV6-1; D is ambiguous. Trimming left V 4 bases short and J 4 bases short, with 14 bases between. Per the germline V gene, CDR1 is MNHNS and CDR2 is SASEGT. The CDR3 consists of 16 residues. In nucleotides, the CDR3 is TGTGCCAGCAGTGGACCCCAGGTCGCGGGGGCCAACGTCCTGACTTTC. Protein sequence: CASSGPQVAGANVLTF.

The chain employs TRBV11-2 and TRBJ1-1; D may be TRBD1 (5 bases). CDR3 size: 13 residues. CDR1 is SGHAT, CDR2 FQNNGV, per germline. V gave up 1 base and J gave up 7 bases, with 10 bases separating them. CDR3 nucleotides: TGTGCCAGCAGCTTAGGAAGGGGTAGTGAAGCTTTCTTT. Protein: CASSLGRGSEAFF.

This clonotype occurred many times. The chain recombines TRBV12-3 or TRBV12-4 with TRBJ2-1; 7 bases are shared with TRBD2. Trimming at V came to 1 base and at J to 6 bases, leaving 3 bases not matched to a gene. This CDR3 spans 14 amino acids. The CDR3 region has the DNA TGTGCCAGCAGTTTAGGACTAGCCGGCAATGAGCAGTTCTTC. This encodes CASSLGLAGNEQFF.

In its sample, this clonotype was seen many times. The CDR3 reads CASRDSVTNEKLFF. Written as DNA, the CDR3 is TGTGCCAGCAGAGACAGCGTTACTAATGAAAAACTGTTTTTT. J is TRBJ1-4 and V is TRBV2; possible D gene TRBD1, 5 bases. Trimming stripped 6 bases from V and 2 bases from J, with 10 bases between. The CDR3 has 14 amino acids. Per the germline V gene, CDR1 is SNHLY and CDR2 is FYNNEI.

This clonotype has just a few counts. Written as DNA, the CDR3 is TGTGCCAGCTTCCGGGACAGGACGATCCAAGAGACCCAGTACTTC. This sequence encodes CASFRDRTIQETQYF. The chain carries TRBV2 and TRBJ2-5; 8 positions agree with TRBD1. Germline V gene data show CDR1 as SNHLY and CDR2 as FYNNEI. The CDR3 sequence is 15 residues long. Losses at the gene ends were 8 bases for V and 1 base for J; bases not matched to a gene: 9.

V gene TRBV5-1 combines with J gene TRBJ1-1; 8 bases agree with TRBD1. The CDR3 totals 14 residues. Trimming cost V 7 bases and J 0 bases; bases outside gene matches: 5. The germline V gene has CDR1 SGHRS and CDR2 YFSETQ. The CDR3 DNA sequence: TGCGCCAGCGGACAGGGACAGATGAACACTGAAGCTTTCTTT. It yields the protein CASGQGQMNTEAFF.

This clonotype has just a few counts. The rearrangement joins TRBV28 to TRBJ1-2; 9 positions match TRBD1. After removal of 3 bases from V and 4 bases from J, the junction contained 6 bases not matched to a gene. From germline, CDR1 is MDHEN and CDR2 SYDVKM. The CDR3 is 15 amino acids. The CDR3 sequence: CASSLSTGGSYGYTF. CDR3 DNA: TGTGCCAGCAGTTTGTCGACAGGGGGGTCCTATGGCTACACCTTC.

This clonotype was seen only a few times. The chain links TRBV5-1 to TRBJ2-2; a possible D gene is TRBD2 (5 bases). Germline V CDR1 and CDR2: SGHRS, YFSETQ. V was shortened by 1 base and J by 4 bases, with 14 bases between the two germline ends. The CDR3 spans 16 residues. In nucleotides, the CDR3 is TGCGCCAGCAGCTTGTTCACCGCGGCGGGCACCGGGGAGCTGTTTTTT. This codes for CASSLFTAAGTGELFF.

The chain is built from TRBV6-1 and TRBJ2-1; D is undetermined. This CDR3 is 11 amino acids long. V lost 8 bases and J lost 4, with 6 bases in between. The germline gives CDR1 MNHNS, CDR2 SASEGT. CDR3 sequence reads: CASLLYNEQFF. For the CDR3, the DNA is TGTGCCAGCTTGTTGTACAATGAGCAGTTCTTC.

This chain joins TRBV29-1 and TRBJ1-1; no clear D. The CDR3 spans 13 residues. V lost 6 bases and J lost 0, with 11 bases in between. Germline assignment: CDR1 SQVTM and CDR2 ANQGSEA. In DNA, the CDR3 is TGCAGCGTCCTCGGTGCCATGAACACTGAAGCTTTCTTT. Its protein product is CSVLGAMNTEAFF. Full variable domain (rest looked up from reference TRBV29-1 and TRBJ1-1): SAVISQKPSRDICQRGTSLTIQCQVDSQVTMMFWYRQQPGQSLTLIATANQGSEATYESGFVIDKFPISRPNLTFSTLTVSNMSPEDSSIYLCSVLGAMNTEAFFGQGTRLTVV.

This clonotype has more than one count but fewer than ten. CDR3 sequence (DNA): TGTGCCAGCAGTTTAGTGGGAGGGCCGGGTGAGCAGTTCTTC. As protein: CASSLVGGPGEQFF. The chain combines TRBV12-3 or TRBV12-4 with TRBJ2-1; 7 nucleotides align to TRBD2. This CDR3 contains 14 residues. Trimming cost V 1 base and J 9 bases; bases outside gene matches: 6.

This clonotype was seen only a few times. The J gene is TRBJ2-7, the V gene TRBV6-5; tentatively, D is TRBD2 (6 bases). V was pared by 2 bases and J by 0 bases, with 8 bases between. The CDR3 contains 14 residues. Germline-derived CDR1 and CDR2 are MNHEY and SVGAGI. The CDR3 sequence: CASSYQGGSYEQYF. The CDR3 DNA is TGTGCCAGCAGTTACCAGGGAGGCTCCTACGAGCAGTACTTC.

V is TRBV2 and J is TRBJ2-3, with unresolved D. The CDR3 runs to 15 residues. V gave up 0 bases and J gave up 6 bases, with 13 bases separating them. Germline CDR1 is SNHLY and CDR2 is FYNNEI. CDR3 sequence: CASSEAVRAHDTQYF. The CDR3 bases are TGTGCCAGCAGTGAAGCGGTTAGGGCACACGATACGCAGTATTTT.

This clonotype was counted ten times or more. This chain connects TRBV7-9 to TRBJ2-4; TRBD1 agrees at 9 bases. The CDR3 sequence is 13 residues long. Trimming removed 3 bases from V and 6 bases from J; junction bases left unmatched: 0. Germline loops: CDR1 SEHNR, CDR2 FQNEAQ (reference sequence). The CDR3 spells CASSLGQGNIQYF. In DNA form, the CDR3 reads TGTGCCAGCAGCTTGGGACAGGGAAACATTCAGTACTTC.

The CDR3 DNA is TGTGCCAGCAGTTACAAGTCTCCTGCAGATACGCAGTATTTT. It specifies CASSYKSPADTQYF. The V call is TRBV2, the J call TRBJ2-3; no clear D gene. The CDR3 loop spans 14 amino acids. Trimming took 5 bases from V and 4 from J, leaving 13 bases between them. Germline CDR1 SNHLY, CDR2 FYNNEI.

Comment on this clonotype: A much larger clone differs from this one at a single base, so this may be a read error. This rearrangement joins TRBV5-1 to TRBJ1-1, with no clear D. CDR1 SGHRS and CDR2 YFSETQ come from the germline V gene. V lost 4 bases to trimming and J lost 1 base, with 11 bases between them. The CDR3 sequence is 14 residues long. For the CDR3, the DNA is TGCGCCAGCAGCACGGACGGGAGGAACACTGAAGCTTTCTTT. Translation gives CASSTDGRNTEAFF.

This sequence joins TRBV6-1 and TRBJ2-1; 16 bases line up with TRBD2. The CDR3 covers 17 residues. With 6 bases clipped from V and 2 bases from J, the junction kept 4 bases outside the gene matches. The germline V gene encodes CDR1 MNHNS and CDR2 SASEGT. The CDR3 protein is CASSKGTSGRAYNEQFF. DNA of the CDR3: TGTGCCAGCAGCAAAGGGACTAGCGGGAGGGCCTACAATGAGCAGTTCTTC.

CDR3 DNA sequence: TGTGCCAGCAGTTCCTATTTACAGGGGCGATCACCCCTCCACTTT. Its translation is CASSSYLQGRSPLHF. J is TRBJ1-6 and V is TRBV6-5; 7 bases match TRBD1. The CDR3 runs to 15 residues. Germline assignment: CDR1 MNHEY and CDR2 SVGAGI. V trimming: 4 bases; J trimming: 10 bases; junction bases outside the gene matches: 10.

This clonotype was recorded a few times. This chain uses TRBV20-1 with TRBJ2-7; 10 bases align to TRBD2. V was clipped by 3 bases and J by 4 bases; unmatched bases: 12. The CDR3 length is 16 residues. Looked up from germline, CDR1 is DFQATT and CDR2 is SNEGSKA (reference sequence). CDR3 bases: TGCAGTGCTAGCCGGACTAGCGGCTTAAGTGGGTACGAGCAGTACTTC. It encodes CSASRTSGLSGYEQYF.